These 9 T cell receptor beta chains originate from one sample sequenced in a study of T cells in Graves' hyperthyroidism and ophthalmopathy. Template material for amplifying TCR beta CDR3 regions consisted of RNA transcripts. First-round RT-PCR with HTBI primers amplified the TCR CDR3 region. Using its own MiXCR run on the multiplex PCR reads, TCRdb lists one record per CDR3 protein. Among roughly 700,000 distinct CDR3 sequences listed, over 35% were seen once. The material sequenced was blood. The source is a woman aged 40 to 50 with Graves' hyperthyroidism.

CDR3: CASGPAWTGMNTEAFF. Here the CDR3 DNA reads TGTGCTAGTGGCCCCGCTTGGACAGGAATGAACACTGAAGCTTTCTTT. The chain carries TRBV12-5 and TRBJ1-1, with 7 bases aligning to TRBD1. The germline V gene encodes CDR1 LGHNT and CDR2 FRNRAP. Trimming removed 6 bases from V and 0 bases from J; junction bases left unmatched: 10. The CDR3 is 16 amino acids.

This clonotype was picked up many times. The V and J genes are TRBV10-2 and TRBJ1-4; the D gene is possibly TRBD1 (6 bases). Trimming shortened V by 6 bases and J by 1 base, and 9 bases separated the two germline ends. CDR1 and CDR2 from the germline V gene are WSHSY and SAAADI. The CDR3 is made up of 14 amino acids. CDR3 amino acids: CASSWTETNEKLFF. The CDR3 DNA reads TGCGCCAGCAGCTGGACAGAAACTAATGAAAAACTGTTTTTT.

Many counts were recorded for this clonotype. The chain couples TRBV7-2 to TRBJ2-5; tentatively, D is TRBD1 (6 bases). Looked up from germline, CDR1 is SGHTA and CDR2 is FQGNSA. Trimming took 5 bases from V and 3 from J, leaving 13 bases between them. The CDR3 extends over 14 amino acids. CDR3 sequence reads: CASSPLGQKETQYF. The CDR3 nucleotides are TGTGCCAGCAGCCCCCTAGGACAGAAAGAGACCCAGTACTTC.

This chain connects TRBV7-2 to TRBJ1-5; TRBD1 matches at 7 bases. J gave up 6 bases and V 6 bases, and 14 bases lay outside the gene matches. There are 16 residues in the CDR3. The germline V gene has CDR1 SGHTA and CDR2 FQGNSA. CDR3 sequence reads: CASRDTGEQVRQPQHF. The DNA for the CDR3 is TGTGCCAGCAGGGATACAGGGGAACAGGTCCGTCAGCCCCAGCATTTT.

About this clonotype: A much larger clone sits a single nucleotide away, making a read error possible. The V call is TRBV7-9, the J call TRBJ1-1; 7 bases align to TRBD1. This CDR3 comprises 14 residues. V lost 10 bases, J lost 4 bases, and 12 bases stayed unmatched. Germline CDR1 SEHNR, CDR2 FQNEAQ (reference sequence). This CDR3 reads CANTRQGGFTEAFF. The CDR3 region has the DNA TGTGCCAACACCAGACAGGGTGGGTTCACTGAAGCTTTCTTT.

This clonotype was detected many times. This chain uses TRBV7-2 with TRBJ1-1; unclear D gene. Germline V lookup: CDR1 SGHTA, CDR2 FQGNSA. The CDR3 is 15 residues long. V gave up 5 bases and J gave up 1 base, with 14 bases separating them. CDR3 nucleotide sequence: TGTGCCAGCAGCCCCATGACGGGGAGGAACACTGAAGCTTTCTTT. Translated, it gives CASSPMTGRNTEAFF.

The chain links TRBV10-3 to TRBJ1-1, with 7 bases matching TRBD1. This CDR3 region has 15 residues. Per the germline V gene, CDR1 is ENHRY and CDR2 is SYGVKD. Losses at the gene ends were 2 bases for V and 5 bases for J; bases not matched to a gene: 8. The CDR3, as DNA: TGTGCCATCAGTGAGATTGAGGGGGCGCGAACTGAAGCTTTCTTT. Its translation is CAISEIEGARTEAFF.

This clonotype was seen ten or more times. V and J are TRBV20-1 and TRBJ2-5; 12 bases map to TRBD2. J lost 5 bases, V lost 3 bases, and 7 bases had no gene match. Germline V gene data show CDR1 as DFQATT and CDR2 as SNEGSKA (reference sequence). The CDR3 length is 15 residues. The CDR3: CSASTLAGGRETQYF. CDR3 in DNA: TGCAGTGCTAGTACACTAGCGGGAGGACGGGAGACCCAGTACTTC.

As concerns this clonotype: A read error is possible here, since a much larger clone lies one base away. The V gene is TRBV12-3 or TRBV12-4, the J gene TRBJ1-2, with D unclear. This CDR3 is built from 11 residues. Here the CDR3 reads CASKTAYSYTF. The CDR3 nucleotides are TGTGCCAGCAAAACAGCCTATAGCTACACCTTC.